This T cell receptor (beta chain) was sequenced for a study of T cell responses to AZD1222 COVID-19 vaccine. General observations from the study: The donor cohort was predominantly white British with a female majority, and clonal diversity may have been underestimated. At study baseline, merely five or six AZD1222 recipients were seropositive. Two doses of AZD1222 preceded a rise in Spike-specific TCR breadth and depth.

This clone has a handful of counts. Its target is unknown. The protocol was immunoSEQ multiplex PCR, while the TCRdb copy is restricted to in-frame clones and leaves out a portion. The sample gives 90,000 to 110,000 clones, over 80% of which show up once; roughly 7% is in the top ten. Material: peripheral blood, obtained on day 0 of AZD1222 vaccination. The clonotype originates from an adult in good health.

CDR3 in DNA: TGCGCCAGCAGCCAACCGGGACAGGGGTACGAGCAGTACTTC. Its translation is CASSQPGQGYEQYF. The chain is built from TRBV4-1 and TRBJ2-7, with 10 bases that match TRBD1. The CDR3 runs 14 residues. Germline V gives CDR1 MGHRA, CDR2 YSYEKL. The V segment lost 2 bases and the J segment 4 bases; nucleotides outside the gene matches: 2.